The 11 T cell receptor beta chains below come from one sample, sequenced in a study of CD8 T cells in Susac syndrome. Random hexamers were used to reverse transcribe 0.5 to 1 ug of RNA. From the immunoSEQ multiplex PCR reads, TCRdb called clonotypes with MiXCR, one entry per CDR3 protein. The data hold more than 85,000 distinct CDR3 sequences, with roughly 95% observed a single time. Input material: CD4+ T cells from PBMCs. These receptors were collected from a human donor in good health.

This clonotype is a singleton in its sample. The rearrangement joins TRBV12-3 or TRBV12-4 to TRBJ2-1, with a tentative D call TRBD2 (6 bases). Trimming left V 3 bases short and J 4 bases short, with 16 bases between. The CDR3 loop spans 16 amino acids. As DNA, the CDR3 is TGTGCCAGCAGTTTTAACGCGAGGCGGGGTTACAATGAGCAGTTCTTC. Amino acid sequence: CASSFNARRGYNEQFF.

This clonotype was detected once. The chain has TRBV5-4 and TRBJ2-3, with TRBD2 identical over 8 bases. V shed 1 base, J shed 2 bases, and the junction held 9 bases outside the gene matches. The CDR3 totals 17 residues. The germline gives CDR1 SGHNT, CDR2 YYREEE (reference sequence). The CDR3 coding sequence is TGTGCCAGCAGCTTGTTCTTGGTAGCGGGGTACACAGATACGCAGTATTTT. It specifies CASSLFLVAGYTDTQYF.

This sequence joins TRBV4-1 and TRBJ2-5; TRBD2 is a possible D gene (6 bases). Germline CDR1 is MGHRA and CDR2 is YSYEKL. The CDR3 has 15 amino acids. V shed 3 bases and J shed 2 bases, with 13 bases lying between them. CDR3: CASSHPARGQETQYF. As DNA, the CDR3 is TGCGCCAGCAGCCACCCTGCCCGGGGGCAAGAGACCCAGTACTTC.

The CDR3 DNA follows: TGTGCCAGCTCACTGGCTCCCGGGGAGCTGTTTTTT. It codes for CASSLAPGELFF. The V call is TRBV18, the J call TRBJ2-2; D not resolved. Trimming shortened V by 4 bases and J by 6 bases, and 6 bases separated the two germline ends. The CDR3 totals 12 residues. In germline, CDR1 is KGHSH, CDR2 LQKENI.

The chain joins TRBV29-1 to TRBJ2-5; TRBD1 agrees at 10 bases. V lost 4 bases to trimming and J lost 6 bases; unmatched junction nucleotides: 8. CDR3 length: 14 amino acids. Germline loops: CDR1 SQVTM, CDR2 ANQGSEA. The CDR3 region has the DNA TGCAGCGTTGGAGAGGACAGGGGGGGGAAGACCCAGTACTTC. Translation gives CSVGEDRGGKTQYF.

J is TRBJ2-7 and V is TRBV7-9; D possibly matches TRBD1 or TRBD2 (6 bases each). This CDR3 spans 15 amino acids. From germline, CDR1 is SEHNR and CDR2 FQNEAQ (reference sequence). The V and J ends lost 5 bases and 2 bases respectively, with 16 bases between them. CDR3 DNA sequence: TGTGCCAGCAGCCCAGGAGGGGGGCGAACCTACGAGCAGTACTTC. Translated: CASSPGGGRTYEQYF.

The J gene is TRBJ2-3, the V gene TRBV6-5; the D gene is possibly TRBD1 (6 bases). CDR1 is MNHEY, CDR2 SVGAGI, per germline. This CDR3 is built from 14 residues. Trimming pared 8 bases from V and 4 bases from J, leaving 16 bases between. CDR3 nucleotides: TGTGCCAGCGGCGGAAATGGGGGCGCAGATACGCAGTATTTT. It encodes CASGGNGGADTQYF.

This sequence joins TRBV28 and TRBJ2-4, with TRBD1 as a possible D gene (6 bases). The germline CDR1 and CDR2 sequences are MDHEN and SYDVKM. The CDR3 is made up of 14 amino acids. Deletions cut 6 bases from V and 6 bases from J, with 15 bases between. CDR3 residues: CASRTYRVPNIQYF. The CDR3 region has the DNA TGTGCCAGCAGGACTTACAGGGTCCCAAACATTCAGTACTTC.

The V and J genes are TRBV12-3 or TRBV12-4 and TRBJ1-4; no definite D call. V lost 1 base and J 3 bases, leaving 6 bases between the germline ends. This CDR3 has 14 residues. The CDR3 protein is CASSLGGSNEKLFF. As DNA, the CDR3 is TGTGCCAGCAGTTTAGGAGGGTCTAATGAAAAACTGTTTTTT.

This rearrangement joins TRBV12-3 or TRBV12-4 to TRBJ1-2; D remains unclear. Trimming removed 7 bases from V and 4 bases from J, with 13 bases in between. The CDR3 spans 13 residues. The CDR3 DNA sequence: TGTGCCAGCACCCCTGGGCAGTCCTATGGCTACACCTTC. This codes for CASTPGQSYGYTF.

The rearrangement links TRBV30 to TRBJ2-1, with a tentative D call TRBD1 (5 bases). The V and J ends lost 0 bases and 3 bases respectively, with 15 bases between them. Germline CDR1 and CDR2: GTSNPN and SVGIG (reference sequence). This CDR3 has 16 residues. The DNA of the CDR3 is TGTGCCTGGAGTGTCGTAGGCAGGGTTAGCTACAATGAGCAGTTCTTC. Translated: CAWSVVGRVSYNEQFF.